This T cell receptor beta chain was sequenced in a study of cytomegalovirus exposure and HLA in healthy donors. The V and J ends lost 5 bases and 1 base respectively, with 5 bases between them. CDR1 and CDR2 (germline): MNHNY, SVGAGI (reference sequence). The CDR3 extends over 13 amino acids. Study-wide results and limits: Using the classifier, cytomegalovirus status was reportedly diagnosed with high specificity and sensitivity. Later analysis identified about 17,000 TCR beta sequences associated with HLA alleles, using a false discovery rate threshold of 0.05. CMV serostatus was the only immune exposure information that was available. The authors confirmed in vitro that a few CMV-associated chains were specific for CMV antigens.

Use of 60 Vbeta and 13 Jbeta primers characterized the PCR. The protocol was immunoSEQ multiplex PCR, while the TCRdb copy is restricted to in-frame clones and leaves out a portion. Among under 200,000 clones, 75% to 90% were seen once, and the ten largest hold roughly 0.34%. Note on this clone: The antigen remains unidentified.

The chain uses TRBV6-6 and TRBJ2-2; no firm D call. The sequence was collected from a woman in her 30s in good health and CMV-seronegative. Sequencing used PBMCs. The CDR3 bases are TGTGCCAGCAGTCTATTGAACACCGGGGAGCTGTTTTTT. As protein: CASSLLNTGELFF.